These T cell receptor beta chains were read from a single sample in a study of blood T cell repertoires in COVID-19. Using immunoSEQ multiplex PCR, the repertoire was profiled, and TCRdb retains in-frame clones only, with some absent. The data show tens of thousands of clones, approximately 82% seen once. The sequenced sample consisted of peripheral blood. The origin of the receptors is an older man with active or convalescent COVID-19. The CDR3 runs from the conserved cysteine through the conserved F or W.

v_gene	j_gene	len	CDR3aa
TRBV4-2	TRBJ1-2	14	CASSQRPGQSGYTF
TRBV6-5	TRBJ1-6	14	CASNQGLENSPLHF
TRBV14	TRBJ2-2	14	CASSRYQGAGELFF
TRBV5-6	TRBJ1-1	13	CASTLQGQTEAFF
TRBV12-3/TRBV12-4	TRBJ2-7	13	CASSFGNFYEQYF
TRBV23-1	TRBJ2-5	17	CASSFSVWWTSQETQYF
TRBV11-2	TRBJ2-5	17	CASSLGGIAGDVETQYF
TRBV19	TRBJ1-2	18	CASSKMGQGILGNYGYTF
TRBV13	TRBJ2-5	14	CASSLRGIQETQYF
TRBV3-1/TRBV3-2	TRBJ2-5	16	CASSQDLLAGAETQYF
TRBV2	TRBJ1-2	15	CASSETTSTGNGYTF
TRBV28	TRBJ2-7	15	CASSFAGVLSYEQYF
TRBV3-1/TRBV3-2	TRBJ2-7	16	CASSQDPLAGGHEQYF
TRBV13	TRBJ1-4	15	CASSSKGQGDEKLFF
TRBV28	TRBJ2-5	14	CASTRGGGEETQYF
TRBV28	TRBJ2-1	13	CASSLWRANEQFF
TRBV15	TRBJ2-2	15	CATSRDPLAAGELFF
TRBV24-1	TRBJ2-3	13	CATGGQGTDTQYF
TRBV19	TRBJ2-2	18	CASSSLPGQGMHTGELFF
TRBV3-1/TRBV3-2	TRBJ1-4	14	CASSSTGGGEKLFF
TRBV19	TRBJ1-4	14	CASSEGHNNEKLFF
TRBV14	TRBJ1-4	13	CASSRNLREKLFF
TRBV28	TRBJ2-5	13	CASSRRPRETQYF
TRBV3-1/TRBV3-2	TRBJ2-1	14	CASSRDLEDNEQFF
TRBV5-1	TRBJ2-4	15	CASSLLVQGENIQYF
TRBV28	TRBJ1-6	15	CASRTGGAYNSPLHF
TRBV7-9	TRBJ1-4	13	CASSLGSGEKLFF
TRBV7-2	TRBJ2-7	16	CASSLGGQGGSYEQYF
TRBV4-2	TRBJ2-7	15	CASSQNRENVYEQYF
TRBV9	TRBJ1-1	15	CASSAGTGSGTEAFF
TRBV15	TRBJ2-2	16	CATSRDSGVRAGELFF
TRBV19	TRBJ1-2	12	CASRASYYGYTF
TRBV6-5	TRBJ1-5	15	CASSSIDSGRRPQHF
TRBV9	TRBJ2-3	15	CASSVQGSDTDTQYF
TRBV5-6	TRBJ2-7	12	CASSSQGYEQYF